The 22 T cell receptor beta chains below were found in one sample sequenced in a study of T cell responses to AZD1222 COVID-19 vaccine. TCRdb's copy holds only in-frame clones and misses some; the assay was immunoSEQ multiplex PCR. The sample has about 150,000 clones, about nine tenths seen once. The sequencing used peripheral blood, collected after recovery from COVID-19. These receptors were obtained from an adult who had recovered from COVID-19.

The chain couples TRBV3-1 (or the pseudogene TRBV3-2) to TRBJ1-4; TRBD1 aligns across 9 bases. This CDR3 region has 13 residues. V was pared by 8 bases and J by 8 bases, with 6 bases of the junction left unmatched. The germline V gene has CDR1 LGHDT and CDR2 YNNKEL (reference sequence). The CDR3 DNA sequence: TGTGCCAGCCACAGGGGGCTTGGGGAAAAACTGTTTTTT. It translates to CASHRGLGEKLFF.

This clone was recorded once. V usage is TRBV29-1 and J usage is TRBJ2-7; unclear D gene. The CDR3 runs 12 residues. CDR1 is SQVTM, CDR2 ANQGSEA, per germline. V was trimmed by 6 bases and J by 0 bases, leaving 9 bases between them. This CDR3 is CSVTIFSYEQYF. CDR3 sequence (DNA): TGCAGCGTCACGATATTCTCCTACGAGCAGTACTTC.

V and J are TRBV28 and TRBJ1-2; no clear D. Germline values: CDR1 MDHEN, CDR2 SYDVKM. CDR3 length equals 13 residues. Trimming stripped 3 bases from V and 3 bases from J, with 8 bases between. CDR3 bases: TGTGCCAGCAGTTTCAGGACCTACTATGGCTACACCTTC. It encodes CASSFRTYYGYTF.

Here the CDR3 DNA reads TGTGCCAGCAGCCGAGCCGGACAGTACAATGAGCAGTTCTTC. It is translated as CASSRAGQYNEQFF. The V gene is TRBV7-6, the J gene TRBJ2-1; D may be TRBD1 (6 bases). The CDR3 length is 14 residues. V was shortened by 5 bases and J by 4 bases, with 12 bases between the two germline ends. Germline CDR1 reads SGHVS; CDR2 reads FNYEAQ.

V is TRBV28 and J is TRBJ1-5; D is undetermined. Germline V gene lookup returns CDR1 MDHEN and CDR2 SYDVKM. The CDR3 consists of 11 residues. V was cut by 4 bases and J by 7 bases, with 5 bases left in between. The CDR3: CASSSKQPQHF. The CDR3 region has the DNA TGTGCCAGCAGTTCTAAACAGCCCCAGCATTTT.

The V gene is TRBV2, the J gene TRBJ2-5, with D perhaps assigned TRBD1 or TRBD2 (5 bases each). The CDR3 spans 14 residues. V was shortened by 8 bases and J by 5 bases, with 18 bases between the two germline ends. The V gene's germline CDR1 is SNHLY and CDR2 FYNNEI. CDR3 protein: CASGRAGSAETQYF. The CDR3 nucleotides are TGTGCCAGCGGAAGAGCAGGGAGTGCGGAGACCCAGTACTTC.

The CDR3, as DNA: TGCGCCAGCAGCTTGACAGGGGATGATGGCTACACCTTC. This sequence encodes CASSLTGDDGYTF. The J gene is TRBJ1-2, the V gene TRBV5-1, with 7 bases fitting TRBD1. The CDR3 has 13 residues. The J segment lost 6 bases and the V segment lost 1 base, leaving 3 bases of the junction unmatched. Germline-derived CDR1 and CDR2 are SGHRS and YFSETQ. Together with reference TRBV5-1 and TRBJ1-2, the CDR3 gives the full variable domain: KAGVTQTPRYLIKTRGQQVTLSCSPISGHRSVSWYQQTPGQGLQFLFEYFSETQRNKGNFPGRFSGRQFSNSRSEMNVSTLELGDSALYLCASSLTGDDGYTFGSGTRLTVV.

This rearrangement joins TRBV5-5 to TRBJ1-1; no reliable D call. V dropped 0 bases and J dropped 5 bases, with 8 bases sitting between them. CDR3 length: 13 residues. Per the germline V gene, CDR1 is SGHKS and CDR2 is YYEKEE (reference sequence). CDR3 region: CASSLVPGTEAFF. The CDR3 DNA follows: TGTGCCAGCAGCTTGGTTCCTGGGACTGAAGCTTTCTTT.

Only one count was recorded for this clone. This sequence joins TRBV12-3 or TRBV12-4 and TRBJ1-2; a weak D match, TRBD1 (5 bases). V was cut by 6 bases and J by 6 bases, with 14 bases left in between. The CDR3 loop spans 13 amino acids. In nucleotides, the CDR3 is TGTGCCAGCAGCCTCCTGTGGGGGAATGGCTACACCTTC. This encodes CASSLLWGNGYTF.

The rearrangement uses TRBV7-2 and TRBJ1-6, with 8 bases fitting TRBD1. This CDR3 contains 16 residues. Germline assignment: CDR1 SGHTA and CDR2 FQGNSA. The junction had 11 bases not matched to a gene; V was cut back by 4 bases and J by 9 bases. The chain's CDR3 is CASSSRQGTASSPLHF. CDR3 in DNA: TGTGCCAGCAGCTCCAGACAGGGGACGGCCAGTTCACCCCTCCACTTT.

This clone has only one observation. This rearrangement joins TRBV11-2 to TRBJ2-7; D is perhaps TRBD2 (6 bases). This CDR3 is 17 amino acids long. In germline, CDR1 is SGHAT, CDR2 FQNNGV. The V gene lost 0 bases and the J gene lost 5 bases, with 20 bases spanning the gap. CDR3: CASSLDRWDRGRNEQYF. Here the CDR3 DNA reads TGTGCCAGCAGCTTAGATAGGTGGGACCGGGGGAGGAACGAGCAGTACTTC. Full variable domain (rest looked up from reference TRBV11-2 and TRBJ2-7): EAGVAQSPRYKIIEKRQSVAFWCNPISGHATLYWYQQILGQGPKLLIQFQNNGVVDDSQLPKDRFSAERLKGVDSTLKIQPAKLEDSAVYLCASSLDRWDRGRNEQYFGPGTRLTVT.

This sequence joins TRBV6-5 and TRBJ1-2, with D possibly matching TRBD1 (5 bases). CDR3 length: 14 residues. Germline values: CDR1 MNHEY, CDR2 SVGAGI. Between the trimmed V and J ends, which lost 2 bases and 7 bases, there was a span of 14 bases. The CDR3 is CASSYDSQKVGYTF. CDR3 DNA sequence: TGTGCCAGCAGTTACGACAGCCAAAAGGTTGGCTACACCTTC.

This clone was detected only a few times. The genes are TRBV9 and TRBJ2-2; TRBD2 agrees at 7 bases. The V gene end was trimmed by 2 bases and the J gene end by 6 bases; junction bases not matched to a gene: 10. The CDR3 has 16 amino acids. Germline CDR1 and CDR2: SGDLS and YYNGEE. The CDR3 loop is CASSVYGGRAAGELFF. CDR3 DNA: TGTGCCAGCAGCGTGTATGGCGGGAGAGCCGCCGGGGAGCTGTTTTTT.

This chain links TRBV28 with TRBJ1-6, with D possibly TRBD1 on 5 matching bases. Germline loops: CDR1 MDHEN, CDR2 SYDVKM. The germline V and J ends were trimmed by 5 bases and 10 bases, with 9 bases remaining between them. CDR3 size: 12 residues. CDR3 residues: CASSPPGSPLHF. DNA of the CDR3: TGTGCCAGCAGTCCACCAGGGTCACCCCTCCACTTT.

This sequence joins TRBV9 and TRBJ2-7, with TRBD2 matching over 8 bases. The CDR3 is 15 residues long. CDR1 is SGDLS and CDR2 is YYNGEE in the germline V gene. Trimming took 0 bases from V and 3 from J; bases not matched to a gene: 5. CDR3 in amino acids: CASSVALAGYYEQYF. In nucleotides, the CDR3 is TGTGCCAGCAGCGTAGCCCTAGCGGGTTACTACGAGCAGTACTTC.

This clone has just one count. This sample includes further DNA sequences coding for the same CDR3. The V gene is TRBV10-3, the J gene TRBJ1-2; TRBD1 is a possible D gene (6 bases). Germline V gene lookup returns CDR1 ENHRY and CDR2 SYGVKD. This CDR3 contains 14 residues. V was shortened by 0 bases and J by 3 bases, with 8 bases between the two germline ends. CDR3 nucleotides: TGTGCCATCAGTGAGTCACAGGGCTACTATGGCTACACCTTC. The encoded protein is CAISESQGYYGYTF.

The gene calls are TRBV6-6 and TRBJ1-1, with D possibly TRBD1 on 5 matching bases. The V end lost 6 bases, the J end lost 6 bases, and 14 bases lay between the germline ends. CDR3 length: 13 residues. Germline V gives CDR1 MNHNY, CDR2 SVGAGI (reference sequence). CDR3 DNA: TGTGCCAGCAGCCAAACTCAGGGATCTGAAGCTTTCTTT. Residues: CASSQTQGSEAFF.

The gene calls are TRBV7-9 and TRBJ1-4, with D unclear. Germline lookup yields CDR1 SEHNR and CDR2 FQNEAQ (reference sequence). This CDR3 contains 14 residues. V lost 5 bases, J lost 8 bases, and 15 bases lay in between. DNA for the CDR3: TGTGCCAGCAGCCCCGTTACCGGCACAGAAAAACTGTTTTTT. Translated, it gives CASSPVTGTEKLFF.

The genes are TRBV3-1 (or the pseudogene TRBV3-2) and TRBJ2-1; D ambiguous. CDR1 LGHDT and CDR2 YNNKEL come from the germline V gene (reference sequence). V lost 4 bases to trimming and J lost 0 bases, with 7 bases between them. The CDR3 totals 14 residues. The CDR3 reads CASSRPGSYNEQFF. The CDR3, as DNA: TGTGCCAGCAGCCGACCCGGCTCCTACAATGAGCAGTTCTTC.

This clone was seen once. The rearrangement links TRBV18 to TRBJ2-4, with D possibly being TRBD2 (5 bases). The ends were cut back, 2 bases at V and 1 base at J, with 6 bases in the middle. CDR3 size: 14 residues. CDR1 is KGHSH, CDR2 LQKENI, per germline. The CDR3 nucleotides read TGTGCCAGCTCACCAAGAGGGGCCAAAAACATTCAGTACTTC. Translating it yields CASSPRGAKNIQYF.

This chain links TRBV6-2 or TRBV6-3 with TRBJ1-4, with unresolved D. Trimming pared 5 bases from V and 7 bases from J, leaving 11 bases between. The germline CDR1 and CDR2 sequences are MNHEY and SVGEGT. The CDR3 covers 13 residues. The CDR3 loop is CASSGTSAEKLFF. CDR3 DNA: TGTGCCAGCAGTGGCACGTCGGCTGAAAAACTGTTTTTT.

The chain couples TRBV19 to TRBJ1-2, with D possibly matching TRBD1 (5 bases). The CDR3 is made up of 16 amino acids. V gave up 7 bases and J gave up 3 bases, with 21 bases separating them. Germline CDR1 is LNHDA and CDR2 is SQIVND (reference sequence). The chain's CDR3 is CASTHQAAREDYGYTF. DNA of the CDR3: TGTGCCAGTACCCACCAAGCGGCCAGGGAGGACTATGGCTACACCTTC.